The 11 T cell receptor beta chains below were found in one sample sequenced in a study of control samples from healthy donors and cancer patients. Profiling relied on immunoSEQ multiplex PCR, and the TCRdb table lists in-frame clones only, not all of them. The table lists around 70,000 clones, approximately 94% of them singletons. What was sequenced was blood. Receptor source: a woman aged 25-40 years in good health.

The CDR3 is CASSYSTLVGGTGYNEQFF. The CDR3 bases are TGTGCCAGCAGTTACTCGACTCTTGTCGGCGGGACAGGCTACAATGAGCAGTTCTTC. V is TRBV6-2 or TRBV6-3 and J is TRBJ2-1; 8 nucleotides agree with TRBD1. V lost 0 bases, J lost 3 bases, and 13 bases stayed unmatched. Germline V gene lookup returns CDR1 MNHEY and CDR2 SVGEGT. This CDR3 has 19 amino acids.

The genes are TRBV11-2 and TRBJ2-5; either TRBD1 or TRBD2 may supply D (7 bases each). The CDR3 consists of 16 residues. Germline V gives CDR1 SGHAT, CDR2 FQNNGV. Trimming shortened V by 1 base and J by 6 bases, and 18 bases separated the two germline ends. CDR3 loop: CASSLVGGRGGKTQYF. CDR3 DNA: TGTGCCAGCAGCTTAGTCGGGGGCAGGGGGGGGAAGACCCAGTACTTC.

The V and J genes are TRBV6-5 and TRBJ1-2, with unresolved D. V gave up 7 bases and J gave up 8 bases, with 23 bases separating them. CDR3 length: 15 residues. Germline V gives CDR1 MNHEY, CDR2 SVGAGI. The CDR3 sequence: CASIMGRGYYGGYTF. The DNA of the CDR3 is TGTGCCAGCATCATGGGCAGAGGGTACTATGGAGGCTACACCTTC.

The rearrangement uses TRBV12-1 and TRBJ1-2; the table names TRBD1, a call not compared with the DNA. TRBV12-1 is deemed a pseudogene. The CDR3 has 16 amino acids. CDR3 sequence reads: CASSLRWTAINYGYTF. CDR3 nucleotide sequence: TGTGCCAGCAGCTTGCGTTGGACAGCAATTAACTATGGCTACACCTTC.

The rearrangement uses TRBV5-1 and TRBJ1-5, with no clear D. The CDR3 loop spans 13 amino acids. From germline, CDR1 is SGHRS and CDR2 YFSETQ. Trimming left V 2 bases short and J 5 bases short, with 8 bases between. In DNA, the CDR3 is TGCGCCAGCAGCTTTGGGTCCGATCAGCCCCAGCATTTT. Protein: CASSFGSDQPQHF.

The V call is TRBV18, the J call TRBJ2-3; the match to TRBD2 covers 12 bases. The CDR3 has 18 residues. Germline V gene sequence: CDR1 KGHSH, CDR2 LQKENI. Unmatched junction bases numbered 8, after V lost 0 bases and J lost 4 bases. In DNA form, the CDR3 reads TGTGCCAGCTCACCACCGGGGCTAGCGGGGGGGCCAGCAGATACGCAGTATTTT. Translating it yields CASSPPGLAGGPADTQYF. Looking up the rest from reference TRBV18 and TRBJ2-3 gives the full variable domain: NAGVMQNPRHLVRRRGQEARLRCSPMKGHSHVYWYRQLPEEGLKFMVYLQKENIIDESGMPKERFSAEFPKEGPSILRIQQVVRGDSAAYFCASSPPGLAGGPADTQYFGPGTRLTVL.

The chain's CDR3 is CSTGDITDTQYF. The CDR3 coding sequence is TGCAGCACCGGGGACATCACAGATACGCAGTATTTT. The J gene is TRBJ2-3, the V gene TRBV29-1, with D possibly matching TRBD1 (6 bases). The germline V and J ends were trimmed by 8 bases and 2 bases, with 11 bases remaining between them. This CDR3 spans 12 amino acids. Per the germline V gene, CDR1 is SQVTM and CDR2 is ANQGSEA.

The CDR3 spells CASSSRGNEKLFF. CDR3 DNA sequence: TGTGCCAGCAGCTCCCGGGGGAATGAAAAACTGTTTTTT. The chain uses TRBV12-3 or TRBV12-4 and TRBJ1-4, with D perhaps TRBD1 (5 bases). This CDR3 comprises 13 residues. The V end was cut by 6 bases, the J end by 5 bases, with 10 bases between.

The rearrangement joins TRBV5-5 to TRBJ1-4, with unresolved D. Germline V gene lookup returns CDR1 SGHKS and CDR2 YYEKEE (reference sequence). The CDR3 runs 12 residues. Deletions cut 0 bases from V and 6 bases from J, with 3 bases between. The chain's CDR3 is CASSLVDEKLFF. The CDR3 nucleotides read TGTGCCAGCAGCTTGGTGGATGAAAAACTGTTTTTT.

The chain is built from TRBV11-2 and TRBJ1-6, with D possibly TRBD1 on 6 matching bases. Germline CDR1 and CDR2: SGHAT and FQNNGV. V lost 3 bases and J lost 7, with 10 bases in between. The CDR3 sequence is 14 residues long. CDR3 nucleotide sequence: TGTGCCAGCAGCTTTCGACAGGAGAATTCACCCCTCCACTTT. It translates to CASSFRQENSPLHF.

The chain uses TRBV7-3 and TRBJ2-3; D might be TRBD2 (6 bases). The CDR3 contains 15 residues. Germline lookup yields CDR1 SGHTA and CDR2 FQGTGA. The germline V and J ends were trimmed by 3 bases and 4 bases, with 14 bases remaining between them. CDR3 amino acids: CASSLAGGPPDTQYF. The CDR3 DNA is TGTGCCAGCAGCTTGGCCGGGGGTCCCCCAGATACGCAGTATTTT.